This TCR beta chain derives from a study of Ad26.COV2.S vaccination and SARS-CoV-2 variants listed by TCRdb under 2021. At the level of the whole study: Vaccine-arm donors were drawn from COV1001, a multicentre, randomized, double-blind, placebo-controlled phase I-IIa trial of Ad26.COV2.S in healthy adults. A total of roughly 30 samples were included in the TCR-sequenced set, comprising about 20 Ad26.COV2.S vaccine recipients, 5 placebo recipients and 8 SARS-CoV-2 convalescent individuals. Trial participants were randomized into five groups of five: low-dose or high-dose Ad26.COV2.S given once or twice, or placebo on both occasions. Ad26.COV2.S was given intramuscularly at 5x10^10 or 1x10^11 viral particles, as a single shot or as two shots 56 days apart. Sequencing of the TCRbeta repertoire served to evaluate the specificity and breadth of SARS-CoV-2-reactive T cell receptors following Ad26.COV2.S vaccination. Investigators remained blinded to trial group allocation during experiments and outcome assessment. Points the paper makes about the study in general: Higher spike-specific TCR breadth was observed in Ad26.COV2.S recipients than in placebo recipients (P = 0.0014). Vaccine and placebo recipients had comparable non-spike TCR breadth, which fits with the vaccine containing only spike. The study was not powered to compare responses between vaccine doses or regimens. The authors noted that total T cell responses may have been underestimated by the TCR breadth and depth analyses. Substantial breadth of spike-specific CD8+ and CD4+ T cell responses was reported after vaccination.

This sample's treatment or condition label indicates: 19 received Ad26.COV2.S at low or high dose, single or two shots; roughly 5 received placebo; per-sample allocation not given. Repertoires of vaccine and placebo recipients were sequenced from samples collected on day 63 after the first injection. Between 29 July and 7 August 2020, Cohort 1b enrolled 25 adults aged 18-55 years at one site in Boston, USA. Ad26.COV2.S was a replication-incompetent adenovirus type 26 vector that expressed a prefusion-stabilized SARS-CoV-2 spike protein derived from the original Wuhan strain. The immunoSEQ Assay was used to sequence TCRbeta CDR3 regions. After extraction, genomic DNA underwent amplification by bias-controlled multiplex PCR, followed by high-throughput sequencing. The authors processed their data as follows. To quantify the absolute abundance of each unique TCRbeta CDR3 region, sequences were collapsed and filtered. T cell fraction was estimated by normalization of TCRbeta template counts to usable DNA, with usable DNA being measured through amplification of reference genes present in all nucleated cells. Repertoire TCRs were annotated as SARS-CoV-2-specific by exact matching of V gene, CDR3 amino acid sequence and J gene to a known reactive TCR set. The reference SARS-CoV-2 TCR set came from MIRA and was filtered for enrichment in COVID-19-positive ImmuneCODE repertoires, removing public or cross-reactive TCRs. Drawing on the MIRA antigens, annotated TCRs were analysed further at the level of specific ORF or position within ORF. Breadth was defined as the number of annotated unique rearrangements divided by the total number of unique productive rearrangements, and depth was defined as the summed frequency of the annotated unique rearrangements. Two-sided Wilcoxon rank-sum tests were applied when comparing TCR breadth between groups. The source is immuneACCESS, and TCRdb retained only in-frame sequences with V and J called. Part of the clones is not carried over; for the studies checked, unresolved V genes explain less than half of this, and the remainder is unexplained. The D gene and trimming were derived from the DNA, and the V and J assignments and clone size from that table. The sample has over 350,000 clones on record, roughly nine tenths of them singletons. The ten largest clones take up 3% to 4.5% of the sample.

In the case of this clone: Its antigen target is currently unknown. Base qualities are not at hand, and no much larger clone is one base apart.

The germline V gene gives CDR1 as MNHEY and CDR2 as SVGAGI. V and J are truncated by 0 bases and 0 bases respectively, leaving an intervening sequence of 5 bases. The CDR3, cysteine through phenylalanine, is 15 amino acids long. Of the read, only the CDR3 DNA is kept; its 45 bases are in frame from base 1. The material sequenced was peripheral blood, taken in a trial of Ad26.COV2.S vaccine versus placebo. The origin of this receptor is a person between 18 and 59 years old who received the Ad26.COV2.S COVID-19 vaccine or a placebo. Rearrangement joined TRBV6-5 to TRBJ1-4; the D gene identity is not certain. CDR3 reads: CASSYSSATNEKLFF. The nucleotides are TGTGCCAGCAGTTACTCGTCAGCAACTAATGAAAAACTGTTTTTT.